The present T cell receptor beta chain was sequenced within a study of early T cells in non-severe SARS-CoV-2 infection. Across the study: Unpaired chains resulted from sequencing bulk RNA of unsorted whole blood.

Researchers attached unique molecular identifiers to individual cDNA molecules. TCRdb re-called the 5' RACE reads with MiXCR, one entry per CDR3 protein. The sample lists fewer than 55,000 distinct CDR3 sequences, about 9.7% occurring once. Germline lookup yields CDR1 MNHNS and CDR2 SASEGT. V was trimmed by 7 bases and J by 10 bases, leaving 17 bases between them. There are 12 residues in the CDR3. This clonotype was detected many times. The chain combines TRBV6-1 with TRBJ2-7, with D possibly TRBD2 on 6 matching bases. Sequenced input: whole blood. The sequence came from an adult who was a healthcare worker with PCR-confirmed SARS-CoV-2 infection or an uninfected control (not recorded which). For the CDR3, the DNA is TGTGCCAGCACCGGGCTAGCGCGTTACCAGTACTTC. Its translation: CASTGLARYQYF.